The clone carrying this T cell receptor (beta chain) was seen only a few times. Its cognate antigen is unknown. The sample originates from a study of T-cell memory formation after mild COVID-19. Whole-study results and caveats: The SARS-CoV-2 specificity of second-wave clones reaching peak at day 37 remained unverified. Largely, contracting CD4+ clones fell within CM and EM, and contracting CD8+ clones within EMRA.

UMIs and sample barcodes were carried by the TCR alpha and TCR beta cDNA libraries that 5'RACE produced using constant-segment primers. TCRdb used MiXCR to reprocess the 5' RACE reads, holding one entry per CDR3 protein. The data contain about 560,000 distinct CDR3 sequences, 15% to 20% of them singletons. Deletions cut 4 bases from V and 6 bases from J, with 21 bases between. This CDR3 region has 16 residues. Germline CDR1 and CDR2: MGHRA and YSYEKL. The chain joins TRBV4-1 to TRBJ1-1; D is undetermined. This clonotype was obtained from an adult woman who had mild COVID-19 (a few samples of this study predate the infection). Cell type and time point are not known. The sample consisted of PBMCs or a T cell subset sorted from them (not recorded which). The CDR3 DNA is TGCGCCAGCAGCCCCACGACTGGATCCAACCCCCCTGAAGCTTTCTTT. Its protein product is CASSPTTGSNPPEAFF.